These 27 T cell receptor beta chains came from one sample sequenced in a study of cytomegalovirus exposure and HLA in healthy donors. 13 Jbeta primers and 60 Vbeta primers were used for the PCR. Some clones are missing from TCRdb's copy, which holds only in-frame ones; the method was immunoSEQ multiplex PCR. The data show tens of thousands of clones, over 70% seen once. Sequencing was done on a sample of PBMCs. These receptors all stem from a man aged 55 to 70 in good health and CMV-seropositive.

This chain links TRBV27 with TRBJ1-1, with 11 bases matching TRBD1. The CDR3 length is 15 residues. Germline loops: CDR1 MNHEY, CDR2 SMNVEV (reference sequence). With V trimmed by 4 bases and J by 4 bases, 5 bases remained unmatched. CDR3 DNA: TGTGCCAGCAGTTCCTGGGACAGGGGGATCACTGAAGCTTTCTTT. Translated: CASSSWDRGITEAFF.

This clone is medium-sized. At one of its ends the junction is not consistent with the germline gene, which may arise from a read error. The chain has TRBV6-1 and TRBJ2-7; 9 bases are a match to TRBD1. Germline-derived CDR1 and CDR2 are MNHNS and SASEGT. The CDR3 runs to 15 residues. The CDR3 nucleotides are TGTGCCAGCACTGAAACAGGGGGCGCCTCCTACGAGCAGTACTTC. Amino acids: CASTETGGASYEQYF.

This chain joins TRBV11-3 and TRBJ1-4; 8 nucleotides match TRBD1. CDR3 length: 14 residues. The germline CDR1 and CDR2 sequences are SGHNT and YENEEA. V shed 5 bases, J shed 12 bases, and the junction held 11 bases outside the gene matches. In DNA, the CDR3 is TGTGCCAGCAGCGCCGGGACAGGAAGAGTGCAACTGTTTTTT. Encoded protein: CASSAGTGRVQLFF.

This chain connects TRBV6-5 to TRBJ2-7; the match to TRBD2 covers 10 bases. This CDR3 contains 16 residues. Per germline, CDR1 MNHEY and CDR2 SVGAGI. Trimming at V came to 0 bases and at J to 7 bases, leaving 9 bases not matched to a gene. The CDR3 loop reads CASSYSTSGMATEQYF. The CDR3 region has the DNA TGTGCCAGCAGTTACTCCACTAGCGGGATGGCTACAGAGCAGTACTTC.

The chain has TRBV5-1 and TRBJ1-3; 8 nucleotides agree with TRBD1. This CDR3 is 14 amino acids long. Germline values: CDR1 SGHRS, CDR2 YFSETQ. V shed 4 bases and J 5 bases; nucleotides not matched to a gene: 5. This CDR3 reads CASSPGQARNTIYF. DNA for the CDR3: TGCGCCAGCAGCCCGGGACAGGCAAGAAACACCATATATTTT. Variable domain in full (rest from reference TRBV5-1 and TRBJ1-3): KAGVTQTPRYLIKTRGQQVTLSCSPISGHRSVSWYQQTPGQGLQFLFEYFSETQRNKGNFPGRFSGRQFSNSRSEMNVSTLELGDSALYLCASSPGQARNTIYFGEGSWLTVV.

The rearrangement joins TRBV29-1 to TRBJ2-7; TRBD1 might be the D (6 bases). Germline CDR1 and CDR2: SQVTM and ANQGSEA. With 6 bases removed from V and 5 bases from J, the gap between germline ends came to 14 bases. The CDR3 has 12 amino acids. The chain's CDR3 is CSVIQGIHEQYF. In DNA form, the CDR3 reads TGCAGCGTGATACAGGGAATCCACGAGCAGTACTTC.

This clone turned up a few times. The V and J genes are TRBV5-1 and TRBJ2-7; D is ambiguous. CDR3 size: 14 residues. Trimming took off 0 bases at V and 2 bases at J, with 9 bases between the two ends. The V gene's germline CDR1 is SGHRS and CDR2 YFSETQ. CDR3 loop: CASSLVVSPYEQYF. CDR3 nucleotide sequence: TGCGCCAGCAGCTTGGTTGTCAGTCCCTACGAGCAGTACTTC.

The rearrangement links TRBV5-6 to TRBJ2-7; 9 bases are a match to TRBD1. The germline CDR1 and CDR2 sequences are SGHDT and YYEEEE. J gave up 1 base and V 2 bases, and 7 bases lay outside the gene matches. This CDR3 is built from 16 residues. DNA of the CDR3: TGTGCCAGCAGCTTAGAGGGACAGGGCTTATCCTACGAGCAGTACTTC. Its translation is CASSLEGQGLSYEQYF.

This clone was detected a few times. V and J are TRBV9 and TRBJ2-1; TRBD2 might be the D (5 bases). In germline, CDR1 is SGDLS, CDR2 YYNGEE. The CDR3 runs 14 residues. V lost 0 bases and J lost 8, with 12 bases in between. For the CDR3, the DNA is TGTGCCAGCAGCGTAGGAAGCGGCACCTATGAGCAGTTCTTC. Protein sequence: CASSVGSGTYEQFF. Looking up the rest from reference TRBV9 and TRBJ2-1 gives the full variable domain: DSGVTQTPKHLITATGQRVTLRCSPRSGDLSVYWYQQSLDQGLQFLIQYYNGEERAKGNILERFSAQQFPDLHSELNLSSLELGDSALYFCASSVGSGTYEQFFGPGTRLTVL.

This clone was found once. This chain uses TRBV5-1 with TRBJ2-3; possibly TRBD2 for D (7 bases). The V gene lost 6 bases and the J gene lost 1 base, with 12 bases spanning the gap. This CDR3 comprises 14 residues. Germline V gives CDR1 SGHRS, CDR2 YFSETQ. In DNA, the CDR3 is TGCGCCAGCAAAGGGGGAGGGGGCACAGATACGCAGTATTTT. It encodes CASKGGGGTDTQYF.

CDR3 sequence reads: CATSRNGVVTGNTIYF. The CDR3 nucleotides are TGTGCCACCAGCAGAAACGGGGTGGTTACGGGAAACACCATATATTTT. The chain recombines TRBV15 with TRBJ1-3; D ambiguous. Germline CDR1 LNHNV, CDR2 YYDKDF (reference sequence). V was pared by 2 bases and J by 4 bases, with 15 bases between. CDR3 length equals 16 residues.

This clone was counted once. The rearrangement uses TRBV6-1 and TRBJ2-1; 7 nucleotides match TRBD1. Looked up from germline, CDR1 is MNHNS and CDR2 is SASEGT. J gave up 6 bases and V 6 bases, and 2 bases lay outside the gene matches. This CDR3 is 12 amino acids long. The CDR3 bases are TGTGCCAGCAGAAGGGACAGCAATGAGCAGTTCTTC. It codes for CASRRDSNEQFF.

This rearrangement joins TRBV5-6 to TRBJ1-1; a possible D gene is TRBD1 (6 bases). CDR1 is SGHDT, CDR2 YYEEEE, per germline. CDR3 length: 15 residues. V was trimmed by 0 bases and J by 6 bases, leaving 15 bases between them. The CDR3, as DNA: TGTGCCAGCAGCTTGGACCCAGGGGACGCGGCTGAAGCTTTCTTT. Encoded protein: CASSLDPGDAAEAFF. The full variable domain, with the rest looked up from reference TRBV5-6 and TRBJ1-1, is DAGVTQSPTHLIKTRGQQVTLRCSPKSGHDTVSWYQQALGQGPQFIFQYYEEEERQRGNFPDRFSGHQFPNYSSELNVNALLLGDSALYLCASSLDPGDAAEAFFGQGTRLTVV.

As regards this clone: One end of the junction does not line up with germline, which may come from a read error. Within the sample, other DNA sequences also encode this same CDR3. The CDR3 is CASSRTWGEGSEQYF. The CDR3 coding sequence is TGCGCCAGCTCACGTACCTGGGGGGAGGGGTCCGAGCAGTACTTC. The V call is TRBV18, the J call TRBJ2-7; 7 bases line up with TRBD2. Germline CDR1 and CDR2: KGHSH and LQKENI. This CDR3 has 15 residues. Together with reference TRBV18 and TRBJ2-7, the CDR3 gives the full variable domain: NAGVMQNPRHLVRRRGQEARLRCSPMKGHSHVYWYRQLPEEGLKFMVYLQKENIIDESGMPKERFSAEFPKEGPSILRIQQVVRGDSAAYFCASSRTWGEGSEQYFGPGTRLTVT.

This sequence joins TRBV6-4 and TRBJ2-1, with D tentatively TRBD2 (6 bases). The length of the CDR3 is 16 residues. V lost 3 bases and J lost 12, with 24 bases in between. Germline V gene sequence: CDR1 MRHNA, CDR2 SNTAGT. CDR3 DNA: TGTGCCAGCAGTGAAGACGCTGCGGGGCCTTTGGGAGGGCAGTTCTTC. It encodes CASSEDAAGPLGGQFF.

This clone was detected only a few times. The chain links TRBV19 to TRBJ1-4; D perhaps matches TRBD1 (5 bases). Trimming removed 2 bases from V and 5 bases from J, with 9 bases in between. This CDR3 is 14 amino acids long. Germline V lookup: CDR1 LNHDA, CDR2 SQIVND (reference sequence). CDR3 region: CASSIRGPNEKLFF. The CDR3 DNA is TGTGCCAGTAGTATAAGGGGTCCCAATGAAAAACTGTTTTTT.

The CDR3 DNA reads as TGTGCCAGCAGCTTGGGCGGGAGCTCCTACAATGAGCAGTTCTTC. Residues: CASSLGGSSYNEQFF. The rearrangement links TRBV5-8 to TRBJ2-1; 7 positions agree with TRBD2. After removal of 0 bases from V and 0 bases from J, the junction contained 0 bases not matched to a gene. CDR3 length: 15 residues. Germline lookup yields CDR1 SGHTS and CDR2 YDEGEE.

The rearrangement links TRBV7-9 to TRBJ2-5, with no clear D. Trimming pared 2 bases from V and 4 bases from J, leaving 11 bases between. CDR1 and CDR2 from the germline V gene are SEHNR and FQNEAQ (reference sequence). There are 14 residues in the CDR3. CDR3 protein: CASSLLEVTETQYF. CDR3 nucleotide sequence: TGTGCCAGCAGCTTATTAGAGGTTACAGAGACCCAGTACTTC.

V is TRBV18 and J is TRBJ1-2; D might be TRBD1 (5 bases). The CDR3 runs to 15 residues. V lost 3 bases, J lost 1 base, and 12 bases lay in between. Germline CDR1 KGHSH, CDR2 LQKENI. Here the CDR3 reads CASSPLTDFNYGYTF. CDR3 bases: TGTGCCAGCTCACCCCTGACAGACTTTAACTATGGCTACACCTTC.

This chain links TRBV11-3 with TRBJ2-7; 8 bases align to TRBD2. Germline CDR1 is SGHNT and CDR2 is YENEEA. CDR3 length: 14 residues. Trimming took 2 bases from V and 5 from J; bases not matched to a gene: 5. CDR3 amino acids: CASSLNGRAHEQYF. The CDR3 coding sequence is TGTGCCAGCAGCTTAAACGGGAGGGCCCACGAGCAGTACTTC.

V and J are TRBV11-3 and TRBJ2-1, with TRBD2 identical over 12 bases. V trimming: 6 bases; J trimming: 1 base; junction bases outside the gene matches: 1. CDR1 SGHNT and CDR2 YENEEA come from the germline V gene. The CDR3 has 15 residues. Here the CDR3 DNA reads TGTGCCAGCAGGCTAGCGGGAGGGTCCTACAATGAGCAGTTCTTC. Protein sequence: CASRLAGGSYNEQFF.

The chain joins TRBV6-5 to TRBJ1-2, with TRBD1 identical over 7 bases. The V and J ends lost 2 bases and 4 bases, in that order; junction bases with no gene match: 4. The CDR3 loop spans 14 amino acids. Germline V gene data show CDR1 as MNHEY and CDR2 as SVGAGI. CDR3: CASSYLGQTYGYTF. CDR3 DNA sequence: TGTGCCAGCAGTTACCTGGGACAGACCTATGGCTACACCTTC.

The rearrangement links TRBV5-4 to TRBJ1-1; D is unresolved. The germline CDR1 and CDR2 sequences are SGHNT and YYREEE (reference sequence). The CDR3 consists of 15 residues. Deletions cut 9 bases from V and 1 base from J, with 19 bases between. CDR3 amino acids: CATTRPQVANTEAFF. CDR3 in DNA: TGTGCCACCACCCGACCTCAGGTTGCGAACACTGAAGCTTTCTTT. Full variable domain (outside the CDR3, taken from reference TRBV5-4 and TRBJ1-1): ETGVTQSPTHLIKTRGQQVTLRCSSQSGHNTVSWYQQALGQGPQFIFQYYREEENGRGNFPPRFSGLQFPNYSSELNVNALELDDSALYLCATTRPQVANTEAFFGQGTRLTVV.

This chain joins TRBV11-3 and TRBJ1-4; 7 bases match TRBD1. V shed 2 bases and J 7 bases; nucleotides not matched to a gene: 13. The CDR3 length is 17 residues. Germline values: CDR1 SGHNT, CDR2 YENEEA. In nucleotides, the CDR3 is TGTGCCAGCAGCTTACCCCCGACAACTCCAGGGGGTGAAAAACTGTTTTTT. It specifies CASSLPPTTPGGEKLFF.

The sample holds one count of this clone. The rearrangement joins TRBV5-5 to TRBJ2-7; D unresolved. The ends were cut back, 4 bases at V and 2 bases at J, with 13 bases in the middle. CDR3 length: 14 amino acids. The germline V gene encodes CDR1 SGHKS and CDR2 YYEKEE (reference sequence). CDR3 amino acids: CASSRPPRAYEQYF. The CDR3 region has the DNA TGTGCCAGCAGCCGGCCTCCCCGGGCCTACGAGCAGTACTTC.

The CDR3 is CASGQSAYEQYF. In DNA form, the CDR3 reads TGTGCCAGCGGACAATCGGCCTACGAGCAGTACTTC. The V and J genes are TRBV27 and TRBJ2-7, with a weak D call TRBD1 (5 bases). This CDR3 has 12 residues. The germline gives CDR1 MNHEY, CDR2 SMNVEV (reference sequence). With 8 bases removed from V and 2 bases from J, the gap between germline ends came to 10 bases.

The rearrangement uses TRBV27 and TRBJ1-6, with TRBD1 as a possible D gene (5 bases). CDR1 is MNHEY, CDR2 SMNVEV, per germline (reference sequence). The V end was cut by 0 bases, the J end by 11 bases, with 8 bases between. The CDR3 sequence is 13 residues long. CDR3 bases: TGTGCCAGCAGTTTATCAGGGGAAACACCCCTCCACTTT. This codes for CASSLSGETPLHF.